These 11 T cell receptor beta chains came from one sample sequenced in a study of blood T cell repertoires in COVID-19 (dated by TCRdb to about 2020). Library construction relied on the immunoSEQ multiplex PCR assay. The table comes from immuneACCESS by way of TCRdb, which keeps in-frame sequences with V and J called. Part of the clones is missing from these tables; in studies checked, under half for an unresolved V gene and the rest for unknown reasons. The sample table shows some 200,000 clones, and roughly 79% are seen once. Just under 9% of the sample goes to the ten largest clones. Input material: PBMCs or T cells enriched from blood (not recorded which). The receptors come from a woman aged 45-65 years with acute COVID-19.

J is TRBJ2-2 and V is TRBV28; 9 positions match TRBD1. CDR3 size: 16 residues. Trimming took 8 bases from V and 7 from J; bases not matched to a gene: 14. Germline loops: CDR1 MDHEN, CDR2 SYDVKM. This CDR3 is CASFTQGQGSDGELFF. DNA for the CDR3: TGTGCCAGCTTCACCCAGGGACAGGGTTCTGACGGGGAGCTGTTTTTT.

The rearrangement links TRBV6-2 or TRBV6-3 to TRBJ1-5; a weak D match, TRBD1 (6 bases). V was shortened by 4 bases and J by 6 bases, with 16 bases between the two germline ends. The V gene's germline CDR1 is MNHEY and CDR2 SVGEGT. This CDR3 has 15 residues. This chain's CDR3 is CASSLTGQGSQPQHF. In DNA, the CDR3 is TGTGCCAGCAGTTTGACGGGGCAGGGGAGTCAGCCCCAGCATTTT.

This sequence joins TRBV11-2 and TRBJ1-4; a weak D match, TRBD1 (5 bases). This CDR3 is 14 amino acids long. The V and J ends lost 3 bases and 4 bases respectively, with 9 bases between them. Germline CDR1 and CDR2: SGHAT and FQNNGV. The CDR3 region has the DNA TGTGCCAGCAGCTTTTGGGGCAGTAATGAAAAACTGTTTTTT. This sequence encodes CASSFWGSNEKLFF.

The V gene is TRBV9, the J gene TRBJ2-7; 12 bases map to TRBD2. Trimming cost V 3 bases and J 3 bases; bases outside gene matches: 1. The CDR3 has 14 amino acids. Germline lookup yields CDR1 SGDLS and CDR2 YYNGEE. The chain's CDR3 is CASSAGLAGYEQYF. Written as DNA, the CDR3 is TGTGCCAGCAGCGCGGGACTAGCGGGCTACGAGCAGTACTTC.

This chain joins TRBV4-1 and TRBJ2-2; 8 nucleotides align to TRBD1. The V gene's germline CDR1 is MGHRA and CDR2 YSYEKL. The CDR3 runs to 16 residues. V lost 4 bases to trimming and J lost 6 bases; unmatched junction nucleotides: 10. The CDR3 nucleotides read TGCGCCAGCAGCCGGACAGGGACCCAACAGGCCGGGGAGCTGTTTTTT. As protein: CASSRTGTQQAGELFF.

The CDR3 DNA is TGTGCCAGCAGCTCGGCTAGCGGGGGGGCTCTGCAGTACTTC. Amino acid sequence: CASSSASGGALQYF. The chain carries TRBV11-3 and TRBJ2-7; TRBD2 aligns across 12 bases. J gave up 9 bases and V 4 bases, and 7 bases lay outside the gene matches. This CDR3 contains 14 residues. Germline V gene lookup returns CDR1 SGHNT and CDR2 YENEEA.

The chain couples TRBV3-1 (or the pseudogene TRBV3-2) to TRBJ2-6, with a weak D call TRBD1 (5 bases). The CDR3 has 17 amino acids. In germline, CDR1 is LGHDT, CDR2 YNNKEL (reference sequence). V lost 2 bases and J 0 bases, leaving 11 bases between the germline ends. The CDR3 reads CASSQRGSNSGANVLTF. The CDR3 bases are TGTGCCAGCAGCCAAAGGGGTTCTAACTCTGGGGCCAACGTCCTGACTTTC.

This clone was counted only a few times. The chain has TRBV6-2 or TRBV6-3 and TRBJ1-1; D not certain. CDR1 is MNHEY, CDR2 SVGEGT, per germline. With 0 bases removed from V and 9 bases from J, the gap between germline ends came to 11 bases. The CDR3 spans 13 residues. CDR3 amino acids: CASSYSTRTKAFF. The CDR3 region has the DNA TGTGCCAGCAGTTACTCGACCAGAACTAAAGCTTTCTTT.

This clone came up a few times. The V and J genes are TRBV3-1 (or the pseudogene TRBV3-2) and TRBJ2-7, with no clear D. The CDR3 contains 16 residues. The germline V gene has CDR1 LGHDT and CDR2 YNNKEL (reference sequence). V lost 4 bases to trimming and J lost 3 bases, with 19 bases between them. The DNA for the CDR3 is TGTGCCAGCAGCCCAAGGCGGCAGAGCTTAAACTACGAGCAGTACTTC. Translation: CASSPRRQSLNYEQYF.

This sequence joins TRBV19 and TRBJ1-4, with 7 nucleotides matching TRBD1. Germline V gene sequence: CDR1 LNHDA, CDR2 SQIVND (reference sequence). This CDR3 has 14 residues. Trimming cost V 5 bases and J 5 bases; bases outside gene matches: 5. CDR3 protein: CASSWRQGNEKLFF. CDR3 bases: TGTGCCAGTAGTTGGCGACAGGGAAATGAAAAACTGTTTTTT.

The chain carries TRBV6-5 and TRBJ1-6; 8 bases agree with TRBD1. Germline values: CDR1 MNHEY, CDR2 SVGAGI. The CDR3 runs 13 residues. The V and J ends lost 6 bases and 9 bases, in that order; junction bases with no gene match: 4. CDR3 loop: CASRLTGGSPLHF. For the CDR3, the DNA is TGTGCCAGCAGACTTACAGGGGGTTCACCCCTCCACTTT.